The 28 T cell receptor beta chains given below trace back to one sample, sequenced in a study of cytomegalovirus exposure and HLA in healthy donors. This PCR relied on a set of 60 Vbeta primers and 13 Jbeta primers. The data were produced by immunoSEQ multiplex PCR, yet TCRdb's version contains in-frame clones alone and is incomplete. This sample has about 130,000 clones; around 84% occur once, and the top ten carry less than 3.5%. The sequenced sample consisted of PBMCs. These receptors were collected from a man aged 50 to 60 in good health and CMV-seronegative.

This clone was observed a few times. The V and J genes are TRBV4-1 and TRBJ2-5; TRBD1 matches 7 bases. The J call may be in error: the DNA end matches TRBJ2-7 better. CDR3 length: 14 amino acids. Germline CDR1 and CDR2: MGHRA and YSYEKL. CDR3 amino acids: CASARMGQSYEQYF. The CDR3 DNA reads as TGCGCCAGCGCAAGGATGGGACAGTCCTACGAGCAGTACTTC.

This chain connects TRBV6-6 to TRBJ2-7, with 7 bases lining up with TRBD2. V was clipped by 5 bases and J by 7 bases; unmatched bases: 11. The CDR3 is made up of 14 amino acids. The germline CDR1 and CDR2 sequences are MNHNY and SVGAGI (reference sequence). The CDR3 is CASSSGTLGWEQYF. CDR3 coding DNA: TGTGCCAGCAGTAGCGGGACGCTTGGCTGGGAGCAGTACTTC.

The chain is built from TRBV11-2 and TRBJ2-3; D is possibly TRBD2 (6 bases). The CDR3 length is 15 residues. CDR1 and CDR2 from the germline V gene are SGHAT and FQNNGV. The ends were cut back, 6 bases at V and 4 bases at J, with 17 bases in the middle. The CDR3 loop reads CASSSLTSFPDTQYF. As DNA, the CDR3 is TGTGCCAGCAGTTCCTTGACTAGTTTCCCAGATACGCAGTATTTT.

The V call is TRBV5-1, the J call TRBJ1-1; D is unclear. V was pared by 4 bases and J by 4 bases, with 20 bases between. CDR3 length equals 16 residues. The V gene's germline CDR1 is SGHRS and CDR2 YFSETQ. The DNA of the CDR3 is TGCGCCAGCAGCCTGGACCCCGGGTTCCCTGGCACTGAAGCTTTCTTT. It yields the protein CASSLDPGFPGTEAFF. Full variable domain (rest looked up from reference TRBV5-1 and TRBJ1-1): KAGVTQTPRYLIKTRGQQVTLSCSPISGHRSVSWYQQTPGQGLQFLFEYFSETQRNKGNFPGRFSGRQFSNSRSEMNVSTLELGDSALYLCASSLDPGFPGTEAFFGQGTRLTVV.

The chain couples TRBV4-1 to TRBJ1-5, with D possibly TRBD1 on 5 matching bases. Germline V gene lookup returns CDR1 MGHRA and CDR2 YSYEKL. V was cut by 0 bases and J by 2 bases, with 11 bases left in between. The CDR3 spans 16 residues. CDR3 DNA: TGCGCCAGCAGCCAAGATCAGGGTAATGGCAATCAGCCCCAGCATTTT. It yields the protein CASSQDQGNGNQPQHF.

This sequence joins TRBV5-1 and TRBJ2-1, with D possibly being TRBD1 (5 bases). Germline lookup yields CDR1 SGHRS and CDR2 YFSETQ. Trimming stripped 4 bases from V and 2 bases from J, with 16 bases between. The CDR3 is 16 amino acids. The CDR3 is CASSPNGAGTYNEQFF. In DNA, the CDR3 is TGCGCCAGCAGCCCCAACGGTGCAGGGACCTACAATGAGCAGTTCTTC.

The sample holds one count of this clone. The genes are TRBV7-2 and TRBJ2-7, with TRBD2 matching over 7 bases. This CDR3 comprises 16 residues. CDR1 is SGHTA and CDR2 is FQGNSA in the germline V gene. V lost 2 bases, J lost 0 bases, and 7 bases stayed unmatched. For the CDR3, the DNA is TGTGCCAGCAGCTTATATGGGGGGGAGAGCTCCTACGAGCAGTACTTC. Residues: CASSLYGGESSYEQYF.

V is TRBV19 and J is TRBJ1-5, with 10 bases identical to TRBD1. CDR1 is LNHDA, CDR2 SQIVND, per germline (reference sequence). V lost 6 bases to trimming and J lost 7 bases; unmatched junction nucleotides: 9. CDR3 length: 15 residues. As DNA, the CDR3 is TGTGCCAGTAGACTGACAGGGGGCGTTGGCCAGCCCCAGCATTTT. Translation gives CASRLTGGVGQPQHF.

The V call is TRBV19, the J call TRBJ2-2; D possibly corresponds to TRBD2 (5 bases). Trimming took 7 bases from V and 3 from J, leaving 6 bases between them. The germline CDR1 and CDR2 sequences are LNHDA and SQIVND (reference sequence). The CDR3 is made up of 12 amino acids. CDR3 sequence reads: CASMRDTGELFF. The CDR3, as DNA: TGTGCCAGTATGCGGGACACCGGGGAGCTGTTTTTT.

The V and J genes are TRBV5-1 and TRBJ2-3, with TRBD2 matching 8 bases. The junction had 8 bases not matched to a gene; V was cut back by 3 bases and J by 2 bases. Germline V gene sequence: CDR1 SGHRS, CDR2 YFSETQ. This CDR3 has 16 amino acids. In DNA form, the CDR3 reads TGCGCCAGCAGCTCCGAGCGGGGGCCGTCCACAGATACGCAGTATTTT. The encoded protein is CASSSERGPSTDTQYF. The variable domain in full, completed from reference TRBV5-1 and TRBJ2-3, reads KAGVTQTPRYLIKTRGQQVTLSCSPISGHRSVSWYQQTPGQGLQFLFEYFSETQRNKGNFPGRFSGRQFSNSRSEMNVSTLELGDSALYLCASSSERGPSTDTQYFGPGTRLTVL.

This sequence joins TRBV27 and TRBJ1-1; D may be TRBD1 (5 bases). This CDR3 has 17 residues. V lost 3 bases and J lost 5, with 22 bases in between. Germline CDR1 and CDR2: MNHEY and SMNVEV (reference sequence). The CDR3 reads CASSFIRGAGSVTEAFF. DNA of the CDR3: TGTGCCAGCAGTTTTATCCGTGGGGCGGGGAGCGTGACTGAAGCTTTCTTT.

The rearrangement joins TRBV6-1 to TRBJ1-3; 7 bases align to TRBD1. This CDR3 spans 13 amino acids. The germline V gene has CDR1 MNHNS and CDR2 SASEGT. Losses at the gene ends were 8 bases for V and 4 bases for J; bases not matched to a gene: 5. CDR3 coding DNA: TGTGCCAGCGGGTGGGACAGAGGAAACACCATATATTTT. This encodes CASGWDRGNTIYF.

This clone has a handful of counts. V and J are TRBV6-5 and TRBJ1-2, with D perhaps matching TRBD1 (5 bases). The CDR3 covers 14 residues. Between the trimmed V and J ends, which lost 4 bases and 5 bases, there was a span of 14 bases. Germline CDR1 reads MNHEY; CDR2 reads SVGAGI. This CDR3 reads CASSSGAGDYGYTF. The CDR3 DNA follows: TGTGCCAGCAGTTCCGGGGCGGGGGATTATGGCTACACCTTC.

This chain connects TRBV5-4 to TRBJ1-2; TRBD1 matches at 7 bases. After removal of 2 bases from V and 5 bases from J, the junction contained 6 bases not matched to a gene. CDR3 size: 14 residues. Germline V gene lookup returns CDR1 SGHNT and CDR2 YYREEE (reference sequence). The CDR3 region has the DNA TGTGCCAGCAGCTTAAGGGGGCCCGGGTATGGCTACACCTTC. This encodes CASSLRGPGYGYTF.

The CDR3: CAWRPGTGYGYTF. In DNA form, the CDR3 reads TGTGCCTGGAGACCCGGGACAGGGTATGGCTACACCTTC. This chain uses TRBV30 with TRBJ1-2, with 9 bases lining up with TRBD1. V shed 3 bases and J 5 bases; nucleotides not matched to a gene: 4. Per germline, CDR1 GTSNPN and CDR2 SVGIG (reference sequence). This CDR3 is 13 amino acids long. Variable domain in full (rest from reference TRBV30 and TRBJ1-2): SQTIHQWPATLVQPVGSPLSLECTVEGTSNPNLYWYRQAAGRGLQLLFYSVGIGQISSEVPQNLSASRPQDRQFILSSKKLLLSDSGFYLCAWRPGTGYGYTFGSGTRLTVV.

This clone was seen a few times. The chain couples TRBV29-1 to TRBJ1-1; D is possibly TRBD1 (5 bases). Between the trimmed V and J ends, which lost 7 bases and 1 base, there was a span of 10 bases. The CDR3 is 12 amino acids. In germline, CDR1 is SQVTM, CDR2 ANQGSEA. The DNA for the CDR3 is TGCAGCGCCCGGAGGGGGAACACTGAAGCTTTCTTT. The encoded protein is CSARRGNTEAFF.

This chain connects TRBV10-3 to TRBJ2-7; 12 bases line up with TRBD1. The CDR3 has 13 amino acids. From germline, CDR1 is ENHRY and CDR2 SYGVKD. V gave up 9 bases and J gave up 4 bases; unmatched junction bases: 4. In DNA form, the CDR3 reads TGTGCCATGGGGACAGGGGGCTTGTACGAGCAGTACTTC. It is translated as CAMGTGGLYEQYF.

This clone was seen only once. The chain employs TRBV7-8 and TRBJ2-1; 13 bases are shared with TRBD2. The CDR3 loop spans 20 amino acids. The germline V gene has CDR1 SGHVS and CDR2 FQNEAQ. V lost 1 base to trimming and J lost 6 bases; unmatched junction nucleotides: 15. CDR3 amino acids: CASSLGSWGLAGFGGNEQFF. CDR3 DNA: TGTGCCAGCAGCTTAGGGTCGTGGGGACTAGCGGGGTTCGGTGGCAATGAGCAGTTCTTC.

The chain has TRBV7-9 and TRBJ2-2; 8 nucleotides agree with TRBD1. V was clipped by 2 bases and J by 7 bases; unmatched bases: 6. Germline values: CDR1 SEHNR, CDR2 FQNEAQ (reference sequence). This CDR3 has 15 residues. The chain's CDR3 is CASSLFRGLSGELFF. The DNA of the CDR3 is TGTGCCAGCAGCTTATTCAGGGGGCTAAGCGGGGAGCTGTTTTTT.

The chain couples TRBV7-8 to TRBJ1-6, with D uncertain. Trimming removed 5 bases from V and 9 bases from J, with 20 bases in between. The CDR3 extends over 16 amino acids. Germline V lookup: CDR1 SGHVS, CDR2 FQNEAQ. CDR3 coding DNA: TGTGCCAGCAGCCCCCTGGCAGGCCGCAACTCTTCACCCCTCCACTTT. Translating gives CASSPLAGRNSSPLHF. The whole variable domain, remainder taken from reference TRBV7-8 and TRBJ1-6, is GAGVSQSPRYKVAKRGQDVALRCDPISGHVSLFWYQQALGQGPEFLTYFQNEAQLDKSGLPSDRFFAERPEGSVSTLKIQRTQQEDSAVYLCASSPLAGRNSSPLHFGNGTRLTVT.

This chain uses TRBV5-1 with TRBJ2-5; 7 nucleotides match TRBD2. The V gene end was trimmed by 6 bases and the J gene end by 5 bases; junction bases not matched to a gene: 4. This CDR3 has 12 residues. The germline gives CDR1 SGHRS, CDR2 YFSETQ. CDR3 nucleotide sequence: TGCGCCAGCAAAGGTAGCGGGGAGACCCAGTACTTC. Protein: CASKGSGETQYF.

The chain links TRBV30 to TRBJ2-1; TRBD2 agrees at 14 bases. The CDR3 loop spans 15 amino acids. V lost 1 base to trimming and J lost 5 bases; unmatched junction nucleotides: 1. Germline CDR1 is GTSNPN and CDR2 is SVGIG (reference sequence). The DNA for the CDR3 is TGTGCCTGGAGTGGACTAGCGGGGGGGCACAATGAGCAGTTCTTC. This translates into CAWSGLAGGHNEQFF.

The chain links TRBV5-4 to TRBJ1-6; 7 bases are shared with TRBD1. CDR1 and CDR2 (germline): SGHNT, YYREEE (reference sequence). The junction had 5 bases not matched to a gene; V was cut back by 1 base and J by 4 bases. This CDR3 is 16 amino acids long. Here the CDR3 reads CASSLKAGGYNSPLHF. CDR3 coding DNA: TGTGCCAGCAGCTTGAAGGCAGGGGGTTATAATTCACCCCTCCACTTT.

This clone was seen only once. J is TRBJ1-6 and V is TRBV30, with a weak D call TRBD1 (5 bases). With 5 bases removed from V and 6 bases from J, the gap between germline ends came to 14 bases. This CDR3 comprises 14 residues. CDR1 and CDR2 (germline): GTSNPN, SVGIG (reference sequence). CDR3 protein: CAWQAGLSNSPLHF. The CDR3 nucleotides read TGTGCCTGGCAAGCAGGGCTTTCTAATTCACCCCTCCACTTT.

This clone was seen once. This chain connects TRBV27 to TRBJ2-7; D may be TRBD1 (6 bases). The CDR3 runs 13 residues. Trimming removed 0 bases from V and 5 bases from J, with 8 bases in between. Germline V gene sequence: CDR1 MNHEY, CDR2 SMNVEV (reference sequence). The CDR3 is CASSLSTGHEQYF. The CDR3 DNA is TGTGCCAGCAGTTTATCTACAGGGCACGAGCAGTACTTC.

The V call is TRBV7-9, the J call TRBJ2-7; the D is unclear. The CDR3 runs 15 residues. Germline lookup yields CDR1 SEHNR and CDR2 FQNEAQ (reference sequence). Trimming left V 1 base short and J 4 bases short, with 14 bases between. CDR3 in amino acids: CASSLGAGLVYEQYF. Here the CDR3 DNA reads TGTGCCAGCAGCTTAGGGGCAGGTTTGGTGTACGAGCAGTACTTC.

The chain links TRBV15 to TRBJ1-3, with D possibly being TRBD1 (6 bases). The V gene lost 0 bases and the J gene lost 2 bases, with 14 bases spanning the gap. The germline CDR1 and CDR2 sequences are LNHNV and YYDKDF (reference sequence). This CDR3 is built from 17 residues. CDR3 sequence reads: CATSRDFGGPPGNTIYF. CDR3 DNA sequence: TGTGCCACCAGCAGAGATTTCGGGGGGCCTCCTGGAAACACCATATATTTT.

This clone was seen only once. The CDR3 region has the DNA TGTGCCAGCAGTGACGCCGGGACAGGACTTTACAATGAGCAGTTCTTC. As protein: CASSDAGTGLYNEQFF. The V and J genes are TRBV6-1 and TRBJ2-1, with 8 bases identical to TRBD1. Germline CDR1 and CDR2: MNHNS and SASEGT. Losses at the gene ends were 3 bases for V and 4 bases for J; bases not matched to a gene: 8. CDR3 length: 16 amino acids.